Following are 4 T cell receptor beta chains from one sample sequenced in a study of early T cells in non-severe SARS-CoV-2 infection. Using its own MiXCR run on the 5' RACE reads, TCRdb lists one record per CDR3 protein. The profile covers 64,000 or so distinct CDR3 sequences, with 11% appearing a single time and less than 3% taken by the ten largest. The source material was whole blood, sampled at baseline. The receptors were sampled from an adult who was a healthcare worker with PCR-confirmed SARS-CoV-2 infection or an uninfected control (not recorded which).

V is TRBV29-1 and J is TRBJ1-1, with D tentatively TRBD1 (6 bases). V lost 7 bases to trimming and J lost 4 bases, with 22 bases between them. The CDR3 covers 15 residues. CDR1 and CDR2 (germline): SQVTM, ANQGSEA. The CDR3: CSGVTPRGSGTEAFF. The CDR3 DNA reads as TGCAGCGGGGTTACTCCTAGGGGGTCAGGCACTGAAGCTTTCTTT.

This clonotype was seen only a few times. The V call is TRBV18, the J call TRBJ2-5; 10 bases are a match to TRBD1. The CDR3 extends over 14 amino acids. V shed 3 bases and J 4 bases; nucleotides not matched to a gene: 2. Germline V CDR1 and CDR2: KGHSH, LQKENI. The CDR3 DNA is TGTGCCAGCTCACCGGGGGACAGGGGAGAGACCCAGTACTTC. It yields the protein CASSPGDRGETQYF.

This clonotype was observed a handful of times. The V and J genes are TRBV13 and TRBJ2-1, with TRBD2 as a possible D gene (5 bases). The CDR3 is 12 residues long. Germline CDR1 and CDR2: PRHDT and FYEKMQ (reference sequence). The V end lost 5 bases, the J end lost 10 bases, and 12 bases lay between the germline ends. The CDR3 nucleotides read TGTGCCAGCAGCGACTACAGACGAGAGCAGTTCTTC. This translates into CASSDYRREQFF. The full variable domain, rest sourced from reference TRBV13 and TRBJ2-1, is AAGVIQSPRHLIKEKRETATLKCYPIPRHDTVYWYQQGPGQDPQFLISFYEKMQSDKGSIPDRFSAQQFSDYHSELNMSSLELGDSALYFCASSDYRREQFFGPGTRLTVL.

This clonotype was recorded many times. This chain joins TRBV5-6 and TRBJ1-1; TRBD1 agrees at 8 bases. Germline assignment: CDR1 SGHDT and CDR2 YYEEEE. The V and J ends lost 4 bases and 5 bases, in that order; junction bases with no gene match: 7. This CDR3 comprises 14 residues. The CDR3 loop reads CASSLRTGRTEAFF. As DNA, the CDR3 is TGTGCCAGCAGCCTACGGACAGGGAGGACTGAAGCTTTCTTT.